The clone carrying this TCR beta chain has more than one count but fewer than ten. Its antigen remains unknown. This record belongs to a study of a mutant IDH1 vaccine in newly diagnosed glioma. Study details: Vaccination followed radiotherapy alone by 4-6 weeks, or accompanied temozolomide cycles.

TCRdb's table, derived via immunoSEQ multiplex PCR, lists solely in-frame clones and lacks some. The sample holds 58,000 or so clones, 80% to 85% seen once. V lost 5 bases and J 0 bases, leaving 8 bases between the germline ends. This CDR3 has 13 amino acids. The V gene's germline CDR1 is SGHRS and CDR2 YFSETQ. Sample time point: week 47, end of study. Doses consisted of 300 ug of mutant IDH1 20-mer peptide each, paired with topical imiquimod. Donors' newly diagnosed IDH1-mutant WHO grade 3 or 4 astrocytomas lacked nuclear ATRX. This chain links TRBV5-1 with TRBJ1-1; a weak D match, TRBD1 (5 bases). The origin of this receptor is a woman in her forties or fifties with glioma. Sample: PBMCs, taken from a glioma patient whose treatment included an IDH1 peptide vaccine. In nucleotides, the CDR3 is TGCGCCAGCAGTGTACAGGTGAACACTGAAGCTTTCTTT. Translating it yields CASSVQVNTEAFF.